This T cell receptor (beta chain) derives from a study of OX40 agonist ivuxolimab in advanced cancers. Study summary: In this trial design, patients received ivuxolimab intravenously at 0.01 to 10 mg/kg every 2 weeks.

Generated by immunoSEQ multiplex PCR, the TCRdb table keeps only in-frame clones and is missing some. The sample includes under 70,000 clones, approximately 86% of them seen just once. The CDR3 has 15 residues. CDR1 and CDR2 (germline): SGHRS, YFSETQ. Trimming took 2 bases from V and 5 from J; bases not matched to a gene: 6. The chain is built from TRBV5-1 and TRBJ2-3; 9 bases agree with TRBD2. This clonotype was sampled from an adult with an advanced solid tumor such as melanoma, head and neck, liver or kidney cancer. The material sequenced was CD4+ or CD8+ T cells sorted from blood, taken in a trial of the OX40 agonist ivuxolimab. The CDR3 DNA sequence: TGCGCCAGCAGCTTTATAAGAGCGGGAGGAGATACGCAGTATTTT. It yields the protein CASSFIRAGGDTQYF. The whole variable domain, remainder taken from reference TRBV5-1 and TRBJ2-3, is KAGVTQTPRYLIKTRGQQVTLSCSPISGHRSVSWYQQTPGQGLQFLFEYFSETQRNKGNFPGRFSGRQFSNSRSEMNVSTLELGDSALYLCASSFIRAGGDTQYFGPGTRLTVL.